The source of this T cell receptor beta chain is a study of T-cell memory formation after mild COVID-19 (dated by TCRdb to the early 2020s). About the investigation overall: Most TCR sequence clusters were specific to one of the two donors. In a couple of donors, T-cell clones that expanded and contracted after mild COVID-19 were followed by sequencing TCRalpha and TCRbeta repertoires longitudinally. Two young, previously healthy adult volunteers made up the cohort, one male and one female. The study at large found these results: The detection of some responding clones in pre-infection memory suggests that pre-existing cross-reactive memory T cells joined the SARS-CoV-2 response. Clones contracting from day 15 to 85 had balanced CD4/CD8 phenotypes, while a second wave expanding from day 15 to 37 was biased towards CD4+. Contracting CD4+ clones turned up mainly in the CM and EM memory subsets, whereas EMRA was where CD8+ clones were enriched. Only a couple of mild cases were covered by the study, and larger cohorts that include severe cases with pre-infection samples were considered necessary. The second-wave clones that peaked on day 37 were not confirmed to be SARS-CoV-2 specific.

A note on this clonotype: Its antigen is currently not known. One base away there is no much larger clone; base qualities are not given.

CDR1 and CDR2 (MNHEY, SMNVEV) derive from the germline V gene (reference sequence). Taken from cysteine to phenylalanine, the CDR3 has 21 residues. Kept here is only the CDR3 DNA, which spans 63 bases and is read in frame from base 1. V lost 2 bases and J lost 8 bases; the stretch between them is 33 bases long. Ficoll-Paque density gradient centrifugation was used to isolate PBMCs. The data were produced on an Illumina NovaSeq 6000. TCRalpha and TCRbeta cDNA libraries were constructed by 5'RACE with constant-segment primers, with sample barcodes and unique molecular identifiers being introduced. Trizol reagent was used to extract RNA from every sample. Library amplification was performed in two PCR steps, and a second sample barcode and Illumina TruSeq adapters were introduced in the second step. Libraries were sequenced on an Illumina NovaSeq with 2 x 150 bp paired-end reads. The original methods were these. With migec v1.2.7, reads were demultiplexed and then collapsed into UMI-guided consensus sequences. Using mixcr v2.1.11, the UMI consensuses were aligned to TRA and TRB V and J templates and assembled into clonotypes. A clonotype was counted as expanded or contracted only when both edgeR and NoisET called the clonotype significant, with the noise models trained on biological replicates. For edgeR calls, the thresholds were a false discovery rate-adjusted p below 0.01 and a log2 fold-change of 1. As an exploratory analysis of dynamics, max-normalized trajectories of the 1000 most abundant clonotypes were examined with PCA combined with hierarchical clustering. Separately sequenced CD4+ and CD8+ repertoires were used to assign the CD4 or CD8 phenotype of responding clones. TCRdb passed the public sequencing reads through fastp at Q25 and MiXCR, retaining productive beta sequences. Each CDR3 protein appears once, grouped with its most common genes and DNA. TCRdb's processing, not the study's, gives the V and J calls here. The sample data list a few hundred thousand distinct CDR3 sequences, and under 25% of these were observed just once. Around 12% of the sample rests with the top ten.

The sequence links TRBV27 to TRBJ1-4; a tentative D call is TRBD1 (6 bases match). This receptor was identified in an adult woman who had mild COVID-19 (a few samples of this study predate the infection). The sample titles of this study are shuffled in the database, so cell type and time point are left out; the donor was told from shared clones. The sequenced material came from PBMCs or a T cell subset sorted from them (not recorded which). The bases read TGTGCCAGCAGTTTAGAGCCCACCTGGCCGCGTTACGGGGGCGCGGGGGAAAAACTGTTTTTT. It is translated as CASSLEPTWPRYGGAGEKLFF.